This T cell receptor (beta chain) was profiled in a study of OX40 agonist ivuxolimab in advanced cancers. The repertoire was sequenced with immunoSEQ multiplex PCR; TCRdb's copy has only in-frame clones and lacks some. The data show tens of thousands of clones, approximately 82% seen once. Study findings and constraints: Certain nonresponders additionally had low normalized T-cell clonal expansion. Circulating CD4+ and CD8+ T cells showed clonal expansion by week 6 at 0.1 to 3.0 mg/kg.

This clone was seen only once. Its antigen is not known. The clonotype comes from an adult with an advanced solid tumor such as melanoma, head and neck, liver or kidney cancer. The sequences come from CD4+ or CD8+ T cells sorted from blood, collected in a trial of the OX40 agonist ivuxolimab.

For the CDR3, the DNA is TGCGCCAGCAGCCAAGATTGGCGGGAGGACTTCACAGATACGCAGTATTTT. It codes for CASSQDWREDFTDTQYF. The chain combines TRBV4-3 with TRBJ2-3; 8 bases map to TRBD2. This CDR3 has 17 residues. Germline CDR1 LGHNA, CDR2 YSLEER. V was clipped by 0 bases and J by 2 bases; unmatched bases: 7.